These 9 T cell receptor beta chains originate from one sample sequenced in a study of regulatory T cells in long-lasting Graves disease (dated by TCRdb to the early 2020s). The time point label for this specimen denotes: persistent/refractory GD, antithyroid drugs over 5 years with positive TRAb. RNA was extracted from PBMCs in TRIzol for both TCR sequencing and RNA sequencing. The library was produced with multiplex PCR. Sequencing was performed on an Illumina HiSeq 4000. To build TCR beta libraries, CDR3 regions were amplified by Arm-PCR using iRepertoire HTBI primers. TCRdb applied fastp at Q25 and MiXCR to the public reads, then kept only in-frame beta chains. Every CDR3 protein is listed once, alongside the most common genes and DNA of its rows. The sample table contains around 460,000 distinct CDR3 sequences; only one count was recorded for 20% to 25% of them. The ten largest account for around 7% of the sample.

The starting material was peripheral blood mononuclear cells (PBMCs), obtained when the disease was refractory, from a patient treated with antithyroid drugs. The receptors originated from a female donor with Graves disease.

This clonotype occurred many times. The chain has TRBV5-1 and TRBJ1-2; D gene uncertain. Germline CDR1 reads SGHRS; CDR2 reads YFSETQ. Trimming removed 0 bases at V and 8 bases at J, with 11 bases between. The CDR3 totals 13 residues. The DNA of the CDR3 is TGCGCCAGCAGCTTGGATGGGCTTGGAGGCTACACCTTC. It specifies CASSLDGLGGYTF. The complete variable domain, with remaining parts taken from reference TRBV5-1 and TRBJ1-2, reads KAGVTQTPRYLIKTRGQQVTLSCSPISGHRSVSWYQQTPGQGLQFLFEYFSETQRNKGNFPGRFSGRQFSNSRSEMNVSTLELGDSALYLCASSLDGLGGYTFGSGTRLTVV.

This clonotype was picked up many times. This rearrangement joins TRBV5-5 to TRBJ1-5; 8 nucleotides align to TRBD1. In germline, CDR1 is SGHKS, CDR2 YYEKEE (reference sequence). This CDR3 region has 15 residues. The V segment lost 4 bases and the J segment 3 bases; nucleotides outside the gene matches: 6. The CDR3, as DNA: TGTGCCAGCAGCGGCGGACAGGGTCCCAATCAGCCCCAGCATTTT. Amino acids: CASSGGQGPNQPQHF.

The rearrangement uses TRBV9 and TRBJ1-2; 8 nucleotides agree with TRBD1. From germline, CDR1 is SGDLS and CDR2 YYNGEE. The CDR3 spans 15 residues. With 2 bases clipped from V and 8 bases from J, the junction kept 11 bases outside the gene matches. Here the CDR3 DNA reads TGTGCCAGCAGCGTTGGGGCCGGGACAGGAGTAGGCTACACCTTC. Translating it yields CASSVGAGTGVGYTF.

This clonotype was recorded a few times. The chain uses TRBV9 and TRBJ2-2; D is uncertain. This CDR3 comprises 15 residues. The V end lost 0 bases, the J end lost 7 bases, and 13 bases lay between the germline ends. Germline V gene lookup returns CDR1 SGDLS and CDR2 YYNGEE. The CDR3, as DNA: TGTGCCAGCAGCGTAGAGTCCACGACGGGCGGGGAGCTGTTTTTT. Residues: CASSVESTTGGELFF.

This clonotype was seen a handful of times. The chain combines TRBV29-1 with TRBJ1-1, with no clear D. The CDR3 totals 12 residues. V shed 7 bases and J shed 1 base, with 10 bases lying between them. Germline CDR1 and CDR2: SQVTM and ANQGSEA. The CDR3 reads CSALDGNTEAFF. Written as DNA, the CDR3 is TGCAGCGCCCTAGACGGGAACACTGAAGCTTTCTTT.

V gene TRBV18 combines with J gene TRBJ2-5; no clear D. The ends were cut back, 2 bases at V and 11 bases at J, with 15 bases in the middle. The CDR3 loop spans 13 amino acids. Germline V gene data show CDR1 as KGHSH and CDR2 as LQKENI. CDR3 region: CASSPTEQDTQYF. The DNA for the CDR3 is TGTGCCAGCTCACCAACGGAGCAAGACACTCAGTACTTC.

Concerning this clonotype: A read error may explain this, as a much larger clone is one base away. V is TRBV6-1 and J is TRBJ2-7; the match to TRBD2 covers 7 bases. CDR3 length: 15 amino acids. The V gene end was trimmed by 3 bases and the J gene end by 2 bases; junction bases not matched to a gene: 7. Germline CDR1 reads MNHNS; CDR2 reads SASEGT. CDR3 residues: CASSDGGSGPYEQYF. Written as DNA, the CDR3 is TGTGCCAGCAGTGACGGCGGGAGTGGACCCTACGAGCAGTACTTC.

The sample holds many counts of this clonotype. The V gene is TRBV10-3, the J gene TRBJ1-5; possible D gene TRBD1, 6 bases. The length of the CDR3 is 15 residues. Germline V CDR1 and CDR2: ENHRY, SYGVKD. V lost 4 bases and J 0 bases, leaving 10 bases between the germline ends. CDR3 bases: TGTGCCATCAGTGCGGGGGGGCATAGCAATCAGCCCCAGCATTTT. Protein: CAISAGGHSNQPQHF.

This clonotype has at least ten counts. J is TRBJ2-7 and V is TRBV20-1; either TRBD1 or TRBD2 may supply D (5 bases each). Trimming removed 6 bases at V and 4 bases at J, with 16 bases between. Germline lookup yields CDR1 DFQATT and CDR2 SNEGSKA (reference sequence). The CDR3 covers 13 residues. The DNA for the CDR3 is TGCAGTGCGGGGGACGGAAGCCTTTACGAGCAGTACTTC. The encoded protein is CSAGDGSLYEQYF.